These 12 T cell receptor beta chains share one sample of origin, sequenced in a study of T cells after yellow fever vaccination. One entry per CDR3 protein, called by TCRdb with MiXCR from the 5' RACE reads. The sample has tens of thousands of distinct CDR3 sequences, about 7.2% seen once. This specimen was CD8+ T cells sorted from PBMCs, taken more than 8 days after the first yellow fever vaccination. The origin of the receptors is a man between 18 and 35 years old who received the YFV17D yellow fever vaccine.

V is TRBV20-1 and J is TRBJ2-7; D gene unclear. Trimming stripped 1 base from V and 2 bases from J, with 12 bases between. The CDR3 has 14 residues. Germline CDR1 reads DFQATT; CDR2 reads SNEGSKA (reference sequence). The CDR3 spells CSARVEHQTYEQYF. The CDR3 DNA sequence: TGCAGTGCTAGAGTTGAACACCAAACCTACGAGCAGTACTTC.

Note on this clonotype: A much larger clone lies one base from this, so it may be a read error. This chain uses TRBV12-3 or TRBV12-4 with TRBJ1-5; unclear D gene. There are 12 residues in the CDR3. Trimming took 5 bases from V and 7 from J, leaving 9 bases between them. The CDR3 region is CASSTQCQPQHF. The CDR3 DNA follows: TGTGCCAGCAGTACTCAGTGCCAGCCCCAGCATTTT.

The V call is TRBV20-1, the J call TRBJ2-5; TRBD2 is a possible D gene (5 bases). CDR1 is DFQATT, CDR2 SNEGSKA, per germline (reference sequence). Trimming removed 3 bases from V and 5 bases from J, with 16 bases in between. The CDR3 totals 14 residues. This chain's CDR3 is CSASVSEARETQYF. The CDR3 DNA reads TGCAGTGCTAGTGTTAGCGAGGCTCGGGAGACCCAGTACTTC.

This clonotype showed up just a few times. The CDR3 sequence is CASSLTGGTGILDTQYF. In DNA, the CDR3 is TGTGCCAGCAGCTTAACGGGGGGGACAGGGATTTTAGATACGCAGTATTTT. The gene calls are TRBV7-2 and TRBJ2-3, with TRBD1 as a possible D gene (9 bases). V lost 2 bases to trimming and J lost 5 bases, with 20 bases between them. This CDR3 is 17 amino acids long. The germline gives CDR1 SGHTA, CDR2 FQGNSA.

This clonotype was seen repeatedly, ten times or more. This chain links TRBV12-3 or TRBV12-4 with TRBJ2-2; D is perhaps TRBD1 (5 bases). V was clipped by 1 base and J by 0 bases, with 6 bases between them. There are 15 residues in the CDR3. The CDR3 region is CASSLGGANTGELFF. Here the CDR3 DNA reads TGTGCCAGCAGTTTAGGGGGCGCGAACACCGGGGAGCTGTTTTTT.

CDR3 bases: TGTGCCAGCAGCTTAGTGGGACAGAATGAAAAACTGTTTTTT. Translating it yields CASSLVGQNEKLFF. V usage is TRBV7-9 and J usage is TRBJ1-4; 7 bases are shared with TRBD1. Germline V gene data show CDR1 as SEHNR and CDR2 as FQNEAQ (reference sequence). This CDR3 has 14 amino acids. Losses at the gene ends were 1 base for V and 5 bases for J; bases not matched to a gene: 1.

The CDR3: CASSMLTSDTDTQYF. CDR3 sequence (DNA): TGTGCCAGTAGTATGTTGACTAGTGATACAGATACGCAGTATTTT. The chain combines TRBV19 with TRBJ2-3, with a possible D match to TRBD2 (6 bases). This CDR3 is 15 amino acids long. Germline V gene lookup returns CDR1 LNHDA and CDR2 SQIVND (reference sequence). V dropped 3 bases and J dropped 3 bases, with 13 bases sitting between them.

This clonotype was counted at least ten times. This chain connects TRBV7-9 to TRBJ2-5, with a tentative D call TRBD2 (6 bases). V was trimmed by 6 bases and J by 3 bases, leaving 14 bases between them. Germline V gene sequence: CDR1 SEHNR, CDR2 FQNEAQ (reference sequence). The CDR3 sequence is 14 residues long. The CDR3 reads CASSSGLEEETQYF. The CDR3 DNA reads as TGTGCCAGCAGTTCGGGACTGGAAGAAGAGACCCAGTACTTC.

The chain recombines TRBV21-1 with TRBJ2-7; the D call in the table, TRBD1, was not verified against the DNA. TRBV21-1 is a listed pseudogene. This CDR3 region has 17 residues. The DNA of the CDR3 is TGTGCCAGCAGCAAAAGAACGGGGTCCAGGGGAGCCTACGAGCAGTACTTC. It codes for CASSKRTGSRGAYEQYF.

This clonotype was seen ten or more times. The chain employs TRBV5-1 and TRBJ2-1; no clear D. Trimming shortened V by 5 bases and J by 7 bases, and 16 bases separated the two germline ends. The CDR3 extends over 14 amino acids. Germline V CDR1 and CDR2: SGHRS, YFSETQ. This chain's CDR3 is CASSHRTDHNEQFF. The CDR3 DNA sequence: TGCGCCAGCAGTCATCGGACCGACCATAATGAGCAGTTCTTC. Full variable domain (missing parts from reference TRBV5-1 and TRBJ2-1): KAGVTQTPRYLIKTRGQQVTLSCSPISGHRSVSWYQQTPGQGLQFLFEYFSETQRNKGNFPGRFSGRQFSNSRSEMNVSTLELGDSALYLCASSHRTDHNEQFFGPGTRLTVL.

This clonotype appeared many times. The V call is TRBV15, the J call TRBJ1-6; maybe TRBD1 (5 bases). Trimming took off 6 bases at V and 7 bases at J, with 10 bases between the two ends. There are 13 residues in the CDR3. Germline CDR1 is LNHNV and CDR2 is YYDKDF (reference sequence). CDR3 sequence (DNA): TGTGCCACCAGTCCGGGGGTCAATTCACCCCTCCACTTT. It encodes CATSPGVNSPLHF.

In this sample, this clonotype turned up many times. The gene calls are TRBV6-4 and TRBJ2-3, with D tentatively TRBD2 (7 bases). V was cut by 3 bases and J by 4 bases, with 11 bases left in between. CDR1 MRHNA and CDR2 SNTAGT come from the germline V gene. The CDR3 totals 14 residues. The CDR3 sequence is CASSEGGGADTQYF. CDR3 DNA sequence: TGTGCCAGCAGTGAAGGAGGGGGGGCAGATACGCAGTATTTT.